The clone carrying this T cell receptor beta chain was counted a single time. Germline V gene sequence: CDR1 KGHSH, CDR2 LQKENI. Trimming removed 1 base from V and 8 bases from J, with 18 bases in between. This CDR3 region has 17 residues. Method: immunoSEQ multiplex PCR; TCRdb's copy keeps in-frame clones and lacks some. The repertoire consists of tens of thousands of clones, with 88% occurring once and the leading ten covering 0.5% to 0.65%. The source of the sample is a study of T cell changes during pregnancy in multiple sclerosis. This TCR was recovered from a female donor with multiple sclerosis, enrolled in a pregnancy study. The chain is built from TRBV18 and TRBJ1-6; D may be TRBD1 (5 bases). The specimen was CD4+ T cells from peripheral blood mononuclear cells, collected in the first trimester of pregnancy. The chain's CDR3 is CASSPLPGHTSDSPLHF. The DNA of the CDR3 is TGTGCCAGCTCACCACTCCCAGGACACACTTCGGATTCACCCCTCCACTTT.